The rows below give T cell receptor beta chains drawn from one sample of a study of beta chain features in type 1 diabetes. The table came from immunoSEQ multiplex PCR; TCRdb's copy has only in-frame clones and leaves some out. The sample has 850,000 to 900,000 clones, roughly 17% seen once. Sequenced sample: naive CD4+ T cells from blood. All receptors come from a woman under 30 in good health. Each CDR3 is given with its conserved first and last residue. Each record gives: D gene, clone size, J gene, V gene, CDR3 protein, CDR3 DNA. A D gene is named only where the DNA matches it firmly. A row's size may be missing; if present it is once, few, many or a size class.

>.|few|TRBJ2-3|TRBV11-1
CASSLGWLGYTQYF
TGTGCCAGCAGCTTAGGTTGGTTGGGGTATACGCAGTATTTT
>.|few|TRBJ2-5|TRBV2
CASSLTRAPLETQYF
TGTGCCAGCAGCTTGACTAGAGCCCCCCTAGAGACCCAGTACTTC
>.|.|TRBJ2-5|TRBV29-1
CSVEWRAGRETQYF
TGCAGCGTTGAGTGGCGGGCGGGTAGGGAGACCCAGTACTTC
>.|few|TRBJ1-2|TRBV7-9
CASSPRQVPNYGYTF
TGTGCCAGCAGCCCAAGACAGGTCCCTAACTATGGCTACACCTTC
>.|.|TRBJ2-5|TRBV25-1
CASSGAGETQYF
TGTGCCAGCAGTGGAGCGGGAGAGACCCAGTACTTC
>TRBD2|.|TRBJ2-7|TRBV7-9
CASSLSGIYEQYF
TGTGCCAGCAGTCTTAGCGGGATCTACGAGCAGTACTTC
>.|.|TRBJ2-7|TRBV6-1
CASSGDRSSYEQYF
TGTGCCAGCAGTGGAGACAGGAGCTCCTACGAGCAGTACTTC
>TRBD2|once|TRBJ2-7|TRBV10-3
CAISDQGTSYEQYF
TGTGCCATCAGTGACCAGGGGACTAGCTACGAGCAGTACTTC
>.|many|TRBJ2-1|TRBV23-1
CASSHPIKDYEQFF
TGCGCCAGCAGTCATCCGATTAAGGACTATGAGCAGTTCTTC
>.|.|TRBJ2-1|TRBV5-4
CASSPFPNEQFF
TGTGCCAGCAGCCCATTCCCCAATGAGCAGTTCTTC
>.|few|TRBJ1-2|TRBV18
CASSPDGSSNYGYTF
TGTGCCAGCTCACCAGACGGCTCATCTAACTATGGCTACACCTTC
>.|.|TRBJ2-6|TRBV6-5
CASSPLSGANVLTF
TGTGCCAGCAGTCCTCTGTCTGGGGCCAACGTCCTGACTTTC
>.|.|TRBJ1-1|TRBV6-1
CASSSQVNTEAFF
TGTGCCAGCAGCAGTCAAGTGAACACTGAAGCTTTCTTT
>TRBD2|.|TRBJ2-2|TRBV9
CASSVAPSGSDGELFF
TGTGCCAGCAGCGTAGCCCCCAGCGGGAGTGATGGGGAGCTGTTTTTT
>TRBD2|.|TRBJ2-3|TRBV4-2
CASSQERSGRTDTQYF
TGTGCCAGCAGCCAAGAGCGGAGCGGGAGAACAGATACGCAGTATTTT
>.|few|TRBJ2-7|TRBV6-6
CASSNRRGEQYF
TGTGCCAGCAGTAACAGGAGGGGCGAGCAGTACTTC
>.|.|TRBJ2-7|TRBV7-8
CASSFFGPAGEQYF
TGTGCCAGCAGCTTTTTCGGCCCCGCTGGCGAGCAGTACTTC
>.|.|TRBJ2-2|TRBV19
CASSIEGAATGELFF
TGTGCCAGTAGTATCGAAGGGGCGGCCACCGGGGAGCTGTTTTTT
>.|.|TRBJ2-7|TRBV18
CASSLGGTGTYEQYF
TGTGCCAGCTCACTAGGAGGGACTGGCACCTACGAGCAGTACTTC
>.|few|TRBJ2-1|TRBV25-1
CASSGINEQFF
TGTGCCAGCAGTGGGATTAATGAGCAGTTCTTC
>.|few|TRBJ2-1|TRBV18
CASSPGTYNEQFF
TGTGCCAGCTCACCAGGCACCTACAATGAGCAGTTCTTC
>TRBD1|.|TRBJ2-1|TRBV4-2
CASSQEGQGGNEQFF
TGTGCCAGCAGCCAAGAGGGACAGGGGGGCAATGAGCAGTTCTTC
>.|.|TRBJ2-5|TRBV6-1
CASTLGQAQETQYF
TGTGCCAGCACCCTAGGGCAGGCACAAGAGACCCAGTACTTC
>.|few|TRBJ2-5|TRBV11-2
CASSREWETQYF
TGTGCCAGCAGCCGGGAGTGGGAGACCCAGTACTTC
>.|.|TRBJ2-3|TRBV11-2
CASEWRGADTQYF
TGTGCCAGCGAGTGGCGGGGAGCAGATACGCAGTATTTT
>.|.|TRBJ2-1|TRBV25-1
CASSDLTPYNEQFF
TGTGCCAGCAGCGATTTAACCCCCTACAATGAGCAGTTCTTC
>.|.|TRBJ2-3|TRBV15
CATSRDISGRTDTQYF
TGTGCCACCAGCAGAGATATAAGCGGGCGCACAGATACGCAGTATTTT
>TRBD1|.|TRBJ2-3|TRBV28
CASSLPTGGADTQYF
TGTGCCAGCAGTTTACCTACAGGGGGCGCAGATACGCAGTATTTT
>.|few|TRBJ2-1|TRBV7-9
CASSPYPSKPGDEQFF
TGTGCCAGCAGCCCCTACCCTAGCAAACCCGGCGATGAGCAGTTCTTC
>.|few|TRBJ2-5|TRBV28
CASSLSPPGGTQYF
TGTGCCAGCAGTTTATCACCACCCGGCGGGACCCAGTACTTC
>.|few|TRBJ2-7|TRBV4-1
CASSQMVRTGSYEQYF
TGCGCCAGCAGCCAAATGGTTAGGACCGGCTCCTACGAGCAGTACTTC
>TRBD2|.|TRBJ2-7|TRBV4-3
CASSQYLSGSYEQYF
TGCGCCAGCAGCCAATACCTTAGCGGGAGCTACGAGCAGTACTTC
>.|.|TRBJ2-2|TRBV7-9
CASSLELDTGELFF
TGTGCCAGCAGCTTAGAGTTGGACACCGGGGAGCTGTTTTTT
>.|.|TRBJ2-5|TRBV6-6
CASSYFGDTKETQYF
TGTGCCAGCAGTTACTTCGGGGACACTAAAGAGACCCAGTACTTC
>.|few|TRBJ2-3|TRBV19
CASRERGNTDTQYF
TGTGCCAGTAGAGAACGGGGGAACACAGATACGCAGTATTTT
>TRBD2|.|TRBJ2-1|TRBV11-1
CASSLADLAGQGWNEQFF
TGTGCCAGCAGCTTAGCGGATTTAGCGGGCCAAGGATGGAATGAGCAGTTCTTC
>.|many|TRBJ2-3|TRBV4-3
CASSQGTSTDTQYF
TGCGCCAGCAGCCAAGGGACTAGCACAGATACGCAGTATTTT
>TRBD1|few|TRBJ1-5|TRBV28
CASSDRVNQPQHF
TGTGCCAGCAGTGACAGGGTGAATCAGCCCCAGCATTTT
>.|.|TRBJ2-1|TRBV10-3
CAISGTPGYEQFF
TGTGCCATCAGTGGGACTCCGGGCTATGAGCAGTTCTTC
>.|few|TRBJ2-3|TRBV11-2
CASSSLLATGTDTQYF
TGTGCCAGCAGCTCCCTCCTAGCGACGGGCACAGATACGCAGTATTTT
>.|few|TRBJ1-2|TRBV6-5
CASSYRQGAGVGYTF
TGTGCCAGCAGTTATCGGCAGGGAGCAGGAGTTGGCTACACCTTC
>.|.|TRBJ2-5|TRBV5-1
CASSLFRGETQYF
TGCGCCAGCAGCTTGTTTAGAGGAGAGACCCAGTACTTC
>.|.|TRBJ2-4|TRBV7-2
CASSFREVAGNIQYF
TGTGCCAGCAGCTTCCGCGAGGTGGCAGGGAACATTCAGTACTTC
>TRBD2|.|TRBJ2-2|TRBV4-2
CASSQVSGRDTGELFF
TGTGCCAGCAGCCAAGTTAGCGGGAGGGACACCGGGGAGCTGTTTTTT
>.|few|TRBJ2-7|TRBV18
CASSPLKPYEQYF
TGTGCCAGCTCACCACTTAAACCTTACGAGCAGTACTTC
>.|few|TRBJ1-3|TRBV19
CASSRPWAGSSGNTIYF
TGTGCCAGTAGTCGTCCTTGGGCAGGGAGCTCTGGAAACACCATATATTTT
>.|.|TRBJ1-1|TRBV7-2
CASSLAGTDYTEAFF
TGTGCCAGCAGCTTAGCGGGTACAGACTACACTGAAGCTTTCTTT
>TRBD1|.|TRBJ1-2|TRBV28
CASRPRDRGLGYTF
TGTGCCAGCAGACCCCGGGACAGGGGGCTTGGCTACACCTTC
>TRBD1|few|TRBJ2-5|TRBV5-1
CASSKFPQGAGETQYF
TGCGCCAGCAGCAAATTCCCGCAGGGGGCTGGAGAGACCCAGTACTTC
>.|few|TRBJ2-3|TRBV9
CASSVAIGGPDTQYF
TGTGCCAGCAGCGTAGCAATCGGGGGTCCAGATACGCAGTATTTT
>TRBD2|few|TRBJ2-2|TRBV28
CASRTPGTISGGELFF
TGTGCCAGCAGGACCCCCGGGACTATTTCGGGCGGGGAGCTGTTTTTT
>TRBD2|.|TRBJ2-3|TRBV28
CASRTSGSIGDTQYF
TGTGCCAGCCGGACTAGCGGGAGTATTGGAGATACGCAGTATTTT
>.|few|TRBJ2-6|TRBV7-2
CASSLAGANVLTF
TGTGCCAGCAGCTTAGCTGGGGCCAACGTCCTGACTTTC
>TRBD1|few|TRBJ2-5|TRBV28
CASSLGQGETQYF
TGTGCCAGCAGTTTGGGACAGGGAGAGACCCAGTACTTC